The present entry profiles one T cell receptor (beta chain) with its context. The antigen is unknown. Clones were sequenced by immunoSEQ multiplex PCR, and TCRdb holds only the in-frame ones, with some missing. This sample has millions of clones; over 85% occur once, and the top ten carry around 0.14%. Into CD45RA+ naive and CD45RA-negative memory subsets, the CD4+ cells were split. This entry belongs to a study of shared clonotypes between healthy human individuals. Per germline, CDR1 SGDLS and CDR2 YYNGEE. This CDR3 is 16 amino acids long. V was clipped by 5 bases and J by 3 bases; unmatched bases: 8. Study outcomes and limitations: Across subsets, estimated richness was generally greater for naive than for memory populations.

V and J are TRBV9 and TRBJ2-6; TRBD1 matches at 7 bases. The TCR comes from a man aged 18 to 29 in good health. Sequencing input: naive CD4+ T cells sorted from blood. Subset described: CD45RA+ positively selected. The CDR3 loop is CASSKETGFGANVLTF. The CDR3, as DNA: TGTGCCAGCAGTAAGGAGACAGGGTTTGGGGCCAACGTCCTGACTTTC.